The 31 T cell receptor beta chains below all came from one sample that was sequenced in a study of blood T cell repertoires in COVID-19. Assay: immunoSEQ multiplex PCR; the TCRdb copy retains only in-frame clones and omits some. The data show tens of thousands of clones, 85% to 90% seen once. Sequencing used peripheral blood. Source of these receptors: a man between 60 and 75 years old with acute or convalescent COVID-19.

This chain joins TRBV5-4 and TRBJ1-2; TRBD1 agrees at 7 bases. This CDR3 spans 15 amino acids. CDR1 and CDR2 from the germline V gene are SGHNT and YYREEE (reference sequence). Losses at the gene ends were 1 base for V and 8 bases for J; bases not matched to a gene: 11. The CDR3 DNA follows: TGTGCCAGCAGCTTGTCAGGGGGAACTAACGAGGGCTACACCTTC. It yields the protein CASSLSGGTNEGYTF.

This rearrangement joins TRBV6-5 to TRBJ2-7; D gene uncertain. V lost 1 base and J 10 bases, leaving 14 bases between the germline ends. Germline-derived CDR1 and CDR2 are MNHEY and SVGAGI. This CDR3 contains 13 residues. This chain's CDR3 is CASSYLVGTSQYF. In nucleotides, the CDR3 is TGTGCCAGCAGTTACTTAGTCGGTACTTCCCAGTACTTC.

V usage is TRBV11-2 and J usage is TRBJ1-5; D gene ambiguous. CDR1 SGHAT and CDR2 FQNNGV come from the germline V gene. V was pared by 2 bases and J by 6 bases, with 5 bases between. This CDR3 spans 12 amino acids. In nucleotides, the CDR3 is TGTGCCAGCAGCTTACCCGGTCAGCCCCAGCATTTT. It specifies CASSLPGQPQHF.

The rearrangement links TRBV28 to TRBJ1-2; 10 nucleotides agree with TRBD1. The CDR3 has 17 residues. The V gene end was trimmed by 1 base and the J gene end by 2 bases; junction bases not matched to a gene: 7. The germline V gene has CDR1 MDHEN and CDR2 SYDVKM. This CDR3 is CASSLFSGTGVNYGYTF. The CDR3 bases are TGTGCCAGCAGTTTATTCTCCGGGACAGGGGTAAACTATGGCTACACCTTC.

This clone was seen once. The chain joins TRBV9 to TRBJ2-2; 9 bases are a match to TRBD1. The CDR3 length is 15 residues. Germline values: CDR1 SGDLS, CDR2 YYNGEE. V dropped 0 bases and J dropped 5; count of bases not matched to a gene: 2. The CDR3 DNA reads TGTGCCAGCAGCGTAGACAGGGGGCGTACCGGGGAGCTGTTTTTT. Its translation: CASSVDRGRTGELFF.

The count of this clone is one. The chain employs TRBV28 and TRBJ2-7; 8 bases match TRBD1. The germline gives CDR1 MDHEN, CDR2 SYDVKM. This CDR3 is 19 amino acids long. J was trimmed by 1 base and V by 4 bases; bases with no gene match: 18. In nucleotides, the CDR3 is TGTGCCAGCAGTTCAGAACGCGGGACAGGAGGTCGATTATCCTACGAGCAGTACTTC. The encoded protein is CASSSERGTGGRLSYEQYF. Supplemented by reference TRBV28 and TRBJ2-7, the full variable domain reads DVKVTQSSRYLVKRTGEKVFLECVQDMDHENMFWYRQDPGLGLRLIYFSYDVKMKEKGDIPEGYSVSREKKERFSLILESASTNQTSMYLCASSSERGTGGRLSYEQYFGPGTRLTVT.

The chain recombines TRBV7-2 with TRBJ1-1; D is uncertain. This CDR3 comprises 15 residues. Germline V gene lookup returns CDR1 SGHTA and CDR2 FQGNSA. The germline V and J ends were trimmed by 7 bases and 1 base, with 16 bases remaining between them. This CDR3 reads CASTISGGENTEAFF. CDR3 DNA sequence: TGTGCCAGCACCATTTCTGGCGGGGAGAACACTGAAGCTTTCTTT.

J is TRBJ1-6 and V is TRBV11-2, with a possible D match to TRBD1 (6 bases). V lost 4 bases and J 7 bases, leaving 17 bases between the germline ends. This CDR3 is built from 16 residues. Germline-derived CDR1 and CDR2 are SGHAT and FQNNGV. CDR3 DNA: TGTGCCAGCAGCTATCGCGCCTACAGGGACAATTCACCCCTCCACTTT. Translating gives CASSYRAYRDNSPLHF.

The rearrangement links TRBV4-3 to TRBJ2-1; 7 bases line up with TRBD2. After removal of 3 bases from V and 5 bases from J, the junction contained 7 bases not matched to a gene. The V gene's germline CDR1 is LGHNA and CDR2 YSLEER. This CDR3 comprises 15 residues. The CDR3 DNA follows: TGCGCCAGCAGCCAGGTAGCGGGCTGGGACAATGAGCAGTTCTTC. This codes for CASSQVAGWDNEQFF.

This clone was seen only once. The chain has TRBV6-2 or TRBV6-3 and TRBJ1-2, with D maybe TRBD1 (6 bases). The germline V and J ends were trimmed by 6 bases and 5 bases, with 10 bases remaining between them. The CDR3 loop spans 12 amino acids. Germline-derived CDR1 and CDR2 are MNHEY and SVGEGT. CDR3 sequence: CASSSTGYGYTF. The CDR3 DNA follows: TGTGCCAGCAGCTCCACAGGGTATGGCTACACCTTC.

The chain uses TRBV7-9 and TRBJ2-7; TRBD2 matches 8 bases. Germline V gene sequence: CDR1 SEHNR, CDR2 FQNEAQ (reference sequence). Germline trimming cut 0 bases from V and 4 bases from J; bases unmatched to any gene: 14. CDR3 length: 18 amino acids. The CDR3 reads CASSLARGTGLVPYEQYF. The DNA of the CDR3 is TGTGCCAGCAGCTTAGCGCGGGGGACGGGACTAGTGCCTTACGAGCAGTACTTC.

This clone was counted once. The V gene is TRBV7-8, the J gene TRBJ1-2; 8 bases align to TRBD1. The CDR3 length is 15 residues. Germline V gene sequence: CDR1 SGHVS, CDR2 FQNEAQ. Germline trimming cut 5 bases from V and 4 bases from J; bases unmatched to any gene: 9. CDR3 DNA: TGTGCCAGCAGCCAGTACCGGGACAGGAGCTATGGCTACACCTTC. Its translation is CASSQYRDRSYGYTF.

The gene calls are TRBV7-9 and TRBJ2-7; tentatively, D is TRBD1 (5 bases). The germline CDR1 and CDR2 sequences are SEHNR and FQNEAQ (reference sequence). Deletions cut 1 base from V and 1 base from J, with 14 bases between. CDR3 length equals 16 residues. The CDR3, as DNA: TGTGCCAGCAGCTTAGTTTCAGGCAGGGCTTCCTACGAGCAGTACTTC. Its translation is CASSLVSGRASYEQYF.

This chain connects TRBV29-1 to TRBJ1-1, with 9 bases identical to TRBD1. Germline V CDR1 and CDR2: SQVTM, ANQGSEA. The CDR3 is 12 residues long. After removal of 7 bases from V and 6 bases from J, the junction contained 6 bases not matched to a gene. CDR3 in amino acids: CSGYRGRAEAFF. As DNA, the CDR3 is TGCAGCGGGTACAGGGGGCGAGCTGAAGCTTTCTTT.

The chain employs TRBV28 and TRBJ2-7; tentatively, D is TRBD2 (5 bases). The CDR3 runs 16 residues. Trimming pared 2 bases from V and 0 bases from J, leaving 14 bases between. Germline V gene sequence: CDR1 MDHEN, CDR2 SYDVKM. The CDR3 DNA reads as TGTGCCAGCAGTTTAGAGGTTTGGACTGTCTCCTACGAGCAGTACTTC. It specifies CASSLEVWTVSYEQYF.

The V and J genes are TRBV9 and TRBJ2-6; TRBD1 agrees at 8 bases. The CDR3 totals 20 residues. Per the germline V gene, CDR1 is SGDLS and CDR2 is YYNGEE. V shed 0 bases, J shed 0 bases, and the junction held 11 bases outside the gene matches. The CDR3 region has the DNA TGTGCCAGCAGCGTAGCCCACCCCGGGACAGGTCTCTCTGGGGCCAACGTCCTGACTTTC. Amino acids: CASSVAHPGTGLSGANVLTF.

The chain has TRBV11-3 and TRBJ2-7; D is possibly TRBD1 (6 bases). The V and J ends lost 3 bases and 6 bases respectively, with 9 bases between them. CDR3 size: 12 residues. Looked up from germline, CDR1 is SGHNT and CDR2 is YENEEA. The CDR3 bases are TGTGCCAGCAGCTTGACAGGCACCGAGCAGTACTTC. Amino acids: CASSLTGTEQYF.

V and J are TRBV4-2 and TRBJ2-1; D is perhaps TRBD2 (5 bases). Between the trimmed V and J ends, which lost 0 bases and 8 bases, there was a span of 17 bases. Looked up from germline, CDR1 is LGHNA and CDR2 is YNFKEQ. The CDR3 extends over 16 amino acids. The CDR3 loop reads CASSQEAAGSWDEQFF. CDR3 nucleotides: TGTGCCAGCAGCCAAGAAGCGGCTGGGAGTTGGGATGAGCAGTTCTTC.

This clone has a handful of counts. CDR3 protein: CASSEARIQGFGYEQYF. The CDR3 nucleotides read TGTGCCAGCAGTGAAGCCAGAATCCAGGGATTTGGCTACGAGCAGTACTTC. The chain links TRBV2 to TRBJ2-7, with D tentatively TRBD1 (5 bases). The CDR3 totals 17 residues. Germline CDR1 and CDR2: SNHLY and FYNNEI. Trimming cost V 0 bases and J 3 bases, with 18 bases left between them. Drawing the rest from reference TRBV2 and TRBJ2-7, the complete variable domain is EPEVTQTPSHQVTQMGQEVILRCVPISNHLYFYWYRQILGQKVEFLVSFYNNEISEKSEIFDDQFSVERPDGSNFTLKIRSTKLEDSAMYFCASSEARIQGFGYEQYFGPGTRLTVT.

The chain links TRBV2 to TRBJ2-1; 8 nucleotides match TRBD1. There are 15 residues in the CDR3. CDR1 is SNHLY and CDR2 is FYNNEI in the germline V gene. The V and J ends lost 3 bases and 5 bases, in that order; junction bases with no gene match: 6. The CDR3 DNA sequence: TGTGCCAGCAGTGAGTTGCGGACAGGGAACAATGAGCAGTTCTTC. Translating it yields CASSELRTGNNEQFF. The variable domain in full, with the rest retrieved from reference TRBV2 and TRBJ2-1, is EPEVTQTPSHQVTQMGQEVILRCVPISNHLYFYWYRQILGQKVEFLVSFYNNEISEKSEIFDDQFSVERPDGSNFTLKIRSTKLEDSAMYFCASSELRTGNNEQFFGPGTRLTVL.

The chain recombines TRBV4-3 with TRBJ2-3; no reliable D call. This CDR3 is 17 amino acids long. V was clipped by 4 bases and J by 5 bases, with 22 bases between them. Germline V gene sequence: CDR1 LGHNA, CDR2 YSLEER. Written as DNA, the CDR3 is TGCGCCAGCAGCCGTTTCACCCGAGGCAACGAGAAAGATACGCAGTATTTT. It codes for CASSRFTRGNEKDTQYF.

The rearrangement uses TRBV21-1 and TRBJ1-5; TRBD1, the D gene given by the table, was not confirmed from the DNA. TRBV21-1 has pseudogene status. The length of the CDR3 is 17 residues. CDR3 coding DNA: TGTGCCAGCAGCAATGGTGACAGGTCATATAGCAATCAGCCCCAGCATTTT. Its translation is CASSNGDRSYSNQPQHF.

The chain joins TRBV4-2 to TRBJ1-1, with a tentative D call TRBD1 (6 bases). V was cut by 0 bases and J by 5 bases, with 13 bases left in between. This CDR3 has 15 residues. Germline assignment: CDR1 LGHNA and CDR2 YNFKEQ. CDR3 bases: TGTGCCAGCAGCCAAGACGACAGGACGGGGACTGAAGCTTTCTTT. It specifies CASSQDDRTGTEAFF.

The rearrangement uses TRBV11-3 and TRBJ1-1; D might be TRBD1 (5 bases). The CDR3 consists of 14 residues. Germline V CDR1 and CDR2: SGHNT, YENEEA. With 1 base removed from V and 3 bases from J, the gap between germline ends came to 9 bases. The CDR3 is CASSLGGGHTEAFF. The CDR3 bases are TGTGCCAGCAGCTTAGGGGGGGGACACACTGAAGCTTTCTTT.

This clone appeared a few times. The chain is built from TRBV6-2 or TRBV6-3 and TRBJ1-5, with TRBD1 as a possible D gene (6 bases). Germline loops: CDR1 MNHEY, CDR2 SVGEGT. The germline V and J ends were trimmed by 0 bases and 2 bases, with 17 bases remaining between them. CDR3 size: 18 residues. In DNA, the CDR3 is TGTGCCAGCAGTTACTCGAGGGGCAGGGGCATGGGCAATCAGCCCCAGCATTTT. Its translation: CASSYSRGRGMGNQPQHF.

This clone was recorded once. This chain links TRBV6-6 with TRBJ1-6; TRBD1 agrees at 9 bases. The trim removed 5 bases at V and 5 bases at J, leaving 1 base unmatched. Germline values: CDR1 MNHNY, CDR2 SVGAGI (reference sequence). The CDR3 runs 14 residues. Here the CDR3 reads CASSRTGDNSPLHF. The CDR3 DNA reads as TGTGCCAGCAGTAGGACAGGGGATAATTCACCCCTCCACTTT.

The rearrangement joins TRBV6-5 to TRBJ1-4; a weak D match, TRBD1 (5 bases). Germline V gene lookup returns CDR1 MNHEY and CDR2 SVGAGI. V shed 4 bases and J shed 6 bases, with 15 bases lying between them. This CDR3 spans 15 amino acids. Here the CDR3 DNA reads TGTGCCAGCAGTTTTATTCAGGGTACAGATGAAAAACTGTTTTTT. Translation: CASSFIQGTDEKLFF.

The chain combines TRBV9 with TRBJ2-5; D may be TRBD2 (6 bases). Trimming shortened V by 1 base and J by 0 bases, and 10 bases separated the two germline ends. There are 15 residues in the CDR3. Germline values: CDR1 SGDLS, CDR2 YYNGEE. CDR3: CASSVLERDQETQYF. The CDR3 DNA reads TGTGCCAGCAGCGTACTGGAGCGGGACCAAGAGACCCAGTACTTC.

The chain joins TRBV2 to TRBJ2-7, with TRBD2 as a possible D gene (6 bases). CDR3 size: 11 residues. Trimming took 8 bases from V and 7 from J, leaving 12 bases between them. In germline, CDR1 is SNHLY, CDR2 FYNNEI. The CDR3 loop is CASGTRVEQYF. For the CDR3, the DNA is TGTGCCAGCGGGACTCGCGTTGAGCAGTACTTC.

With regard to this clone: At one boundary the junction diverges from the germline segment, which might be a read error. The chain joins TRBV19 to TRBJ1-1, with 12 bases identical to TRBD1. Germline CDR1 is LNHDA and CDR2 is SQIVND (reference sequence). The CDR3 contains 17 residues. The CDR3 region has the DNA TGTGCCAATAGTATAGGGGACAGGGGGCGAGGTCGCACTGAAGCTTTCTTT. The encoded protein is CANSIGDRGRGRTEAFF.

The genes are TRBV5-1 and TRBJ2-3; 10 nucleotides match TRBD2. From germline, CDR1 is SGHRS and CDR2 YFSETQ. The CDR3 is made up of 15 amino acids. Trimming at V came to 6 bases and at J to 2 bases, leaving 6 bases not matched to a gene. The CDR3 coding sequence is TGCGCCAGCAATCCCGGACTAGCGGTCACAGATACGCAGTATTTT. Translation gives CASNPGLAVTDTQYF. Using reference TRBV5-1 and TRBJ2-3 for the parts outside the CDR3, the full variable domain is KAGVTQTPRYLIKTRGQQVTLSCSPISGHRSVSWYQQTPGQGLQFLFEYFSETQRNKGNFPGRFSGRQFSNSRSEMNVSTLELGDSALYLCASNPGLAVTDTQYFGPGTRLTVL.